The 24 T cell receptor beta chains below all came from one sample that was sequenced in a study of T cells after yellow fever vaccination. TCRdb re-analysed the 5' RACE reads in MiXCR, keeping a single row per CDR3 protein. The sample includes 500,000 to 550,000 distinct CDR3 sequences, just over 20% of them seen just once. The sample consisted of PBMCs, taken 20 to 25 days after the first yellow fever vaccination. These receptors all stem from a man aged 18 to 35 who received the YFV17D yellow fever vaccine.

This clonotype was seen more than once but under ten times. The rearrangement uses TRBV14 and TRBJ2-7, with 7 bases aligning to TRBD2. Trimming at V came to 3 bases and at J to 4 bases, leaving 9 bases not matched to a gene. Looked up from germline, CDR1 is SGHDN and CDR2 is FVKESK. There are 15 residues in the CDR3. This chain's CDR3 is CASSHFAVGGYEQYF. In DNA form, the CDR3 reads TGTGCCAGCAGCCATTTCGCGGTGGGGGGGTACGAGCAGTACTTC.

This clonotype was observed many times. The chain uses TRBV24-1 and TRBJ2-1; 7 bases map to TRBD1. This CDR3 has 14 amino acids. After removal of 6 bases from V and 3 bases from J, the junction contained 4 bases not matched to a gene. Germline lookup yields CDR1 KGHDR and CDR2 SFDVKD. The CDR3 DNA is TGTGCCACCAGTCCAGGGGGTTTCTACAATGAGCAGTTCTTC. Translated, it gives CATSPGGFYNEQFF.

This clonotype was detected a few times. The V call is TRBV5-1, the J call TRBJ1-2; 7 bases are shared with TRBD1. The CDR3 loop spans 19 amino acids. The V gene's germline CDR1 is SGHRS and CDR2 YFSETQ. The ends lost 0 bases at V and 1 base at J; junction bases unmatched: 15. This CDR3 reads CASSLGPTILTGLNYGYTF. The DNA of the CDR3 is TGCGCCAGCAGCTTGGGCCCCACTATACTGACAGGGCTTAACTATGGCTACACCTTC.

This clonotype has a handful of counts. This rearrangement joins TRBV6-1 to TRBJ2-1; D may correspond to TRBD1 or TRBD2 (5 bases each). V was cut by 6 bases and J by 7 bases, with 13 bases left in between. This CDR3 spans 13 amino acids. Germline V gene lookup returns CDR1 MNHNS and CDR2 SASEGT. The CDR3 loop is CASRGTVTNEQFF. The CDR3, as DNA: TGTGCCAGCAGGGGGACGGTTACTAATGAGCAGTTCTTC.

This clonotype was recorded at least ten times. The chain joins TRBV6-5 to TRBJ1-1, with a weak D call TRBD1 (5 bases). In germline, CDR1 is MNHEY, CDR2 SVGAGI. The CDR3 has 15 residues. The ends were cut back, 4 bases at V and 4 bases at J, with 16 bases in the middle. CDR3 protein: CASSSTGAWGTEAFF. As DNA, the CDR3 is TGTGCCAGCAGTTCTACCGGGGCATGGGGCACTGAAGCTTTCTTT.

The chain joins TRBV5-1 to TRBJ2-7; 10 bases align to TRBD2. Germline lookup yields CDR1 SGHRS and CDR2 YFSETQ. The CDR3 is 18 residues long. J gave up 0 bases and V 3 bases, and 12 bases lay outside the gene matches. This CDR3 is CASSSGGLALFTSYEQYF. The DNA of the CDR3 is TGCGCCAGCAGCTCCGGGGGACTAGCGCTCTTCACCTCCTACGAGCAGTACTTC.

This clonotype has a count of ten or more. The chain uses TRBV4-1 and TRBJ2-3; D is unresolved. The CDR3 consists of 14 residues. Trimming removed 4 bases from V and 1 base from J, with 9 bases in between. Germline CDR1 and CDR2: MGHRA and YSYEKL. This CDR3 reads CASSRVVGTDTQYF. The CDR3 DNA reads TGCGCCAGCAGCCGAGTAGTCGGCACAGATACGCAGTATTTT.

The J gene is TRBJ2-7, the V gene TRBV5-6, with 8 bases matching TRBD1. This CDR3 contains 13 residues. Germline V gene sequence: CDR1 SGHDT, CDR2 YYEEEE. V shed 0 bases, J shed 6 bases, and the junction held 2 bases outside the gene matches. The CDR3 here is CASSLVTGGEQYF. CDR3 in DNA: TGTGCCAGCAGCTTGGTTACAGGGGGCGAGCAGTACTTC.

This clonotype was seen a handful of times. The chain has TRBV7-3 and TRBJ2-1, with 9 bases identical to TRBD2. The V segment lost 5 bases and the J segment 8 bases; nucleotides outside the gene matches: 7. The CDR3 is 14 amino acids. Per the germline V gene, CDR1 is SGHTA and CDR2 is FQGTGA. This chain's CDR3 is CASSPGTSPDEQFF. Here the CDR3 DNA reads TGTGCCAGCAGCCCAGGGACTAGCCCGGATGAGCAGTTCTTC.

This clonotype came up a few times. The rearrangement links TRBV6-5 to TRBJ1-2, with TRBD1 matching over 7 bases. J was trimmed by 8 bases and V by 2 bases; bases with no gene match: 14. Germline CDR1 and CDR2: MNHEY and SVGAGI. The CDR3 has 16 amino acids. The CDR3 protein is CASSYPPTGWIGGYTF. The CDR3 DNA reads as TGTGCCAGCAGTTACCCCCCGACAGGGTGGATTGGAGGCTACACCTTC.

The rearrangement links TRBV21-1 to TRBJ2-3; TRBD2, as called in the table, went unchecked against the DNA. TRBV21-1 is labeled a pseudogene. The CDR3 runs to 18 residues. The DNA for the CDR3 is TGTGCCAGCAGTAAACTAGCGGGGGGCCTCCATCCAACAGATACGCAGTATTTT. This sequence encodes CASSKLAGGLHPTDTQYF.

This clonotype appeared a few times. The chain couples TRBV7-8 to TRBJ2-4; 8 nucleotides line up with TRBD2. Looked up from germline, CDR1 is SGHVS and CDR2 is FQNEAQ. This CDR3 is built from 15 residues. The V segment lost 1 base and the J segment 5 bases; nucleotides outside the gene matches: 4. The CDR3: CASSLDFGGENIQYF. The CDR3 DNA is TGTGCCAGCAGCTTAGATTTCGGGGGGGAAAACATTCAGTACTTC.

V and J are TRBV7-9 and TRBJ2-4; no reliable D call. V was clipped by 2 bases and J by 6 bases, with 11 bases between them. From germline, CDR1 is SEHNR and CDR2 FQNEAQ (reference sequence). This CDR3 has 14 residues. In nucleotides, the CDR3 is TGTGCCAGCAGCTTATCCGCAGAACTAAACATTCAGTACTTC. It translates to CASSLSAELNIQYF.

This chain uses TRBV7-9 with TRBJ2-1, with D possibly being TRBD1 (7 bases). The V end was cut by 4 bases, the J end by 4 bases, with 17 bases between. The CDR3 is 16 residues long. Germline assignment: CDR1 SEHNR and CDR2 FQNEAQ (reference sequence). The CDR3 loop reads CASSSDRDSSYNEQFF. The DNA for the CDR3 is TGTGCCAGCAGCTCCGACAGGGACTCCTCTTACAATGAGCAGTTCTTC.

The CDR3 region is CASSFMTVTPEAFF. Here the CDR3 DNA reads TGTGCCAGCAGCTTCATGACGGTGACACCAGAAGCTTTCTTT. The chain couples TRBV7-9 to TRBJ1-1, with D unresolved. The CDR3 is 14 amino acids. From germline, CDR1 is SEHNR and CDR2 FQNEAQ (reference sequence). V lost 3 bases and J lost 8, with 16 bases in between.

The chain employs TRBV7-9 and TRBJ1-2; a weak D match, TRBD1 (5 bases). Germline CDR1 SEHNR, CDR2 FQNEAQ (reference sequence). The CDR3 loop spans 16 amino acids. With 0 bases removed from V and 6 bases from J, the gap between germline ends came to 17 bases. The CDR3 DNA sequence: TGTGCCAGCAGCTTAGCAGGTTTCGGGGGAGGAAATGGCTACACCTTC. Its translation: CASSLAGFGGGNGYTF.

The chain is built from TRBV27 and TRBJ1-1; D is undetermined. The CDR3 runs to 13 residues. V was shortened by 2 bases and J by 6 bases, with 10 bases between the two germline ends. Germline-derived CDR1 and CDR2 are MNHEY and SMNVEV (reference sequence). The CDR3 loop reads CASSLSKASEAFF. CDR3 DNA sequence: TGTGCCAGCAGTTTAAGCAAGGCCTCTGAAGCTTTCTTT.

The V and J genes are TRBV6-2 or TRBV6-3 and TRBJ2-3; 9 bases match TRBD2. CDR1 is MNHEY and CDR2 is SVGEGT in the germline V gene. Trimming removed 2 bases from V and 4 bases from J; junction bases left unmatched: 4. The CDR3 is 15 amino acids. CDR3: CASSYPSGDPDTQYF. CDR3 coding DNA: TGTGCCAGCAGTTACCCTAGCGGGGACCCAGATACGCAGTATTTT.

The table lists this clonotype with a few counts. The J gene is TRBJ2-5, the V gene TRBV4-3; 9 bases match TRBD1. Germline V CDR1 and CDR2: LGHNA, YSLEER. V shed 1 base, J shed 0 bases, and the junction held 0 bases outside the gene matches. This CDR3 is 15 amino acids long. The CDR3 DNA sequence: TGCGCCAGCAGCCAAGGGACAGGGGACCAAGAGACCCAGTACTTC. Protein: CASSQGTGDQETQYF.

The chain recombines TRBV4-3 with TRBJ2-5; D is unclear. The ends were cut back, 0 bases at V and 4 bases at J, with 12 bases in the middle. CDR1 LGHNA and CDR2 YSLEER come from the germline V gene. The CDR3 runs 15 residues. CDR3 coding DNA: TGCGCCAGCAGCCAAGAACGGGCGCCGGGAGAGACCCAGTACTTC. Translated: CASSQERAPGETQYF.

This clonotype was counted between two and nine times. V gene TRBV20-1 combines with J gene TRBJ1-4; perhaps TRBD1 as D (5 bases). CDR3 length equals 13 residues. Deletions cut 4 bases from V and 4 bases from J, with 10 bases between. Germline CDR1 is DFQATT and CDR2 is SNEGSKA (reference sequence). As DNA, the CDR3 is TGCAGTGCTAAAGACAGAGATAATGAAAAACTGTTTTTT. Translation gives CSAKDRDNEKLFF.

The rearrangement links TRBV5-4 to TRBJ1-6; 10 positions match TRBD1. The ends lost 0 bases at V and 10 bases at J; junction bases unmatched: 4. The CDR3 is 15 amino acids. Germline loops: CDR1 SGHNT, CDR2 YYREEE (reference sequence). The CDR3 loop reads CASSLETGGRSPLHF. In DNA form, the CDR3 reads TGTGCCAGCAGCTTGGAGACAGGGGGCCGGTCACCCCTCCACTTT.

This chain uses TRBV2 with TRBJ2-1; D remains ambiguous. This CDR3 comprises 14 residues. V was trimmed by 2 bases and J by 7 bases, leaving 12 bases between them. The germline V gene has CDR1 SNHLY and CDR2 FYNNEI. The CDR3 here is CASSESRSGNEQFF. The CDR3 coding sequence is TGTGCCAGCAGTGAAAGCCGGTCTGGGAATGAGCAGTTCTTC.

V and J are TRBV7-9 and TRBJ1-2; D might be TRBD1 (6 bases). V was cut by 4 bases and J by 4 bases, with 16 bases left in between. From germline, CDR1 is SEHNR and CDR2 FQNEAQ (reference sequence). The CDR3 consists of 15 residues. The CDR3 DNA follows: TGTGCCAGCAGCTCGATCCCAGGGGCGCTCTATGGCTACACCTTC. This gives the protein CASSSIPGALYGYTF.